Below, one T cell receptor (beta chain) is given with its context. Antigen specificity is unknown. The sample is drawn from a study of CD8+CD57+ T cells in acquired aplastic anemia. General study results and limits: The number of CD8+ CDR3 sequences shared by patients and controls was approximately 30. No significant difference in CD8+ Simpson's diversity was found between patients and controls.

The CDR3 loop spans 14 amino acids. J was trimmed by 6 bases and V by 4 bases; bases with no gene match: 2. Germline V gene data show CDR1 as SGDLS and CDR2 as YYNGEE. TCR beta VDJ and CDR3 were profiled, and genomic DNA was the template. TCRdb re-analysed the reads in MiXCR, keeping a single row per CDR3 protein. Of about 48,000 distinct CDR3 sequences in the sample, 70% to 80% were seen once. Material for sequencing was sorted CD4+, CD8+, or CD8+CD57+ T cells (not recorded which) from PBMCs. This chain joins TRBV9 and TRBJ2-2; TRBD2 aligns across 11 bases. The receptor was derived from a human donor in good health, serving as a control. CDR3 amino acids: CASSLSGGAGELFF. The CDR3 region has the DNA TGTGCCAGCAGCCTTAGCGGGGGGGCCGGGGAGCTGTTTTTT.